Below, 30 T cell receptor beta chains from the same sample are listed, as sequenced in a study of cytomegalovirus exposure and HLA in healthy donors. Vbeta (60) and Jbeta (13) primers were used in the PCR. Some clones are missing from TCRdb's copy, which holds only in-frame ones; the method was immunoSEQ multiplex PCR. This table holds under 150,000 clones. Sequenced: PBMCs. These receptors came from a woman aged 55-69 years in good health and CMV-seronegative.

The chain is built from TRBV28 and TRBJ2-7; 9 positions match TRBD2. The germline V gene encodes CDR1 MDHEN and CDR2 SYDVKM. J was trimmed by 4 bases and V by 11 bases; bases with no gene match: 12. The CDR3 is 14 residues long. Written as DNA, the CDR3 is TGTGCCGGCCCCATAGCGGGAGCATTGTACGAGCAGTACTTC. This gives the protein CAGPIAGALYEQYF.

The chain is built from TRBV19 and TRBJ1-2, with D possibly matching TRBD1 (6 bases). Germline CDR1 and CDR2: LNHDA and SQIVND (reference sequence). The V gene lost 5 bases and the J gene lost 2 bases, with 12 bases spanning the gap. The CDR3 has 14 amino acids. The CDR3 reads CASSVPGANYGYTF. CDR3 coding DNA: TGTGCCAGTAGTGTACCAGGGGCAAACTATGGCTACACCTTC.

The V call is TRBV30, the J call TRBJ2-3; possibly TRBD2 for D (6 bases). This CDR3 has 14 residues. CDR1 and CDR2 from the germline V gene are GTSNPN and SVGIG (reference sequence). V was trimmed by 4 bases and J by 2 bases, leaving 13 bases between them. Here the CDR3 reads CAWNPGLNTDTQYF. The DNA for the CDR3 is TGTGCCTGGAACCCGGGACTTAACACAGATACGCAGTATTTT. The whole variable domain, remainder taken from reference TRBV30 and TRBJ2-3, is SQTIHQWPATLVQPVGSPLSLECTVEGTSNPNLYWYRQAAGRGLQLLFYSVGIGQISSEVPQNLSASRPQDRQFILSSKKLLLSDSGFYLCAWNPGLNTDTQYFGPGTRLTVL.

This sequence joins TRBV10-1 and TRBJ2-7; TRBD2 agrees at 10 bases. The germline gives CDR1 WNHNN, CDR2 SYGVQD (reference sequence). This CDR3 region has 14 residues. V gave up 9 bases and J gave up 3 bases; unmatched junction bases: 8. This CDR3 reads CARPAGTSDYEQYF. The CDR3 DNA is TGCGCCAGACCAGCCGGGACTAGCGACTACGAGCAGTACTTC.

The V call is TRBV25-1, the J call TRBJ2-1; 8 bases align to TRBD1. This CDR3 comprises 14 residues. The J segment lost 10 bases and the V segment lost 0 bases, leaving 5 bases of the junction unmatched. The germline gives CDR1 MGHDK, CDR2 SYGVNS. CDR3 DNA sequence: TGTGCCAGCAGTGAATACGGACAGGGTGTAGAGCAGTTCTTC. Its protein is CASSEYGQGVEQFF.

The V call is TRBV18, the J call TRBJ1-1; no clear D gene. Trimming cost V 2 bases and J 1 base, with 11 bases left between them. The CDR3 contains 15 residues. Germline V gene lookup returns CDR1 KGHSH and CDR2 LQKENI. The CDR3 nucleotides are TGTGCCAGCTCACCATCGCGGGGAGGGAACACTGAAGCTTTCTTT. Its translation is CASSPSRGGNTEAFF.

The chain employs TRBV7-3 and TRBJ2-1; TRBD2 is a possible D gene (7 bases). V lost 5 bases and J lost 3, with 14 bases in between. Germline-derived CDR1 and CDR2 are SGHTA and FQGTGA. This CDR3 contains 15 residues. Here the CDR3 DNA reads TGTGCCAGCAGCCCCGAGAGGGGGGGCTACAATGAGCAGTTCTTC. It yields the protein CASSPERGGYNEQFF.

The J gene is TRBJ2-7, the V gene TRBV7-9, with D perhaps matching TRBD1 (5 bases). V was cut by 0 bases and J by 4 bases, with 10 bases left in between. The CDR3 totals 14 residues. The germline V gene encodes CDR1 SEHNR and CDR2 FQNEAQ (reference sequence). CDR3 in amino acids: CASSLAPRDYEQYF. CDR3 coding DNA: TGTGCCAGCAGCTTAGCCCCCAGGGATTACGAGCAGTACTTC.

The chain carries TRBV28 and TRBJ2-7; possibly TRBD1 for D (6 bases). The length of the CDR3 is 18 residues. V gave up 1 base and J gave up 1 base, with 20 bases separating them. Germline lookup yields CDR1 MDHEN and CDR2 SYDVKM. The CDR3 loop is CASSLLVLRRQDSYEQYF. CDR3 nucleotide sequence: TGTGCCAGCAGTTTATTGGTTTTGCGCAGACAGGATTCCTACGAGCAGTACTTC.

V and J are TRBV2 and TRBJ1-1; D might be TRBD1 (6 bases). From germline, CDR1 is SNHLY and CDR2 FYNNEI. The CDR3 consists of 15 residues. V lost 3 bases, J lost 1 base, and 12 bases lay in between. The chain's CDR3 is CASSDPGGPNTEAFF. In DNA form, the CDR3 reads TGTGCCAGCAGTGATCCGGGGGGGCCGAACACTGAAGCTTTCTTT.

The chain uses TRBV10-2 and TRBJ2-7, with no clear D. This CDR3 region has 14 residues. Germline values: CDR1 WSHSY, CDR2 SAAADI. V gave up 6 bases and J gave up 2 bases, with 14 bases separating them. The DNA for the CDR3 is TGCGCCAGCAGCTCTCTACGGGTTCCCTACGAGCAGTACTTC. It specifies CASSSLRVPYEQYF.

V and J are TRBV9 and TRBJ2-1, with TRBD2 matching 10 bases. The germline V gene has CDR1 SGDLS and CDR2 YYNGEE. The length of the CDR3 is 15 residues. V lost 2 bases to trimming and J lost 5 bases; unmatched junction nucleotides: 4. The CDR3 region is CASSVSGGANNEQFF. CDR3 sequence (DNA): TGTGCCAGCAGCGTCAGCGGGGGGGCCAACAATGAGCAGTTCTTC.

CDR3 protein: CASSLGAPNQPQHF. DNA of the CDR3: TGTGCCAGCAGCTTAGGGGCCCCCAATCAGCCCCAGCATTTT. This chain joins TRBV11-2 and TRBJ1-5; D remains unclear. Trimming stripped 1 base from V and 3 bases from J, with 7 bases between. The germline V gene encodes CDR1 SGHAT and CDR2 FQNNGV. CDR3 length: 14 residues.

This rearrangement joins TRBV19 to TRBJ2-7, with 9 bases lining up with TRBD1. The V segment lost 3 bases and the J segment 4 bases; nucleotides outside the gene matches: 4. Per the germline V gene, CDR1 is LNHDA and CDR2 is SQIVND (reference sequence). The CDR3 totals 14 residues. Here the CDR3 DNA reads TGTGCCAGTAGTATCGGGACAGGGCAGTACGAGCAGTACTTC. It translates to CASSIGTGQYEQYF.

The chain carries TRBV6-1 and TRBJ2-7; the D gene is possibly TRBD1 (5 bases). Trimming cost V 2 bases and J 4 bases, with 9 bases left between them. CDR1 and CDR2 (germline): MNHNS, SASEGT. CDR3 length: 13 amino acids. CDR3 protein: CASSELTEYEQYF. Here the CDR3 DNA reads TGTGCCAGCAGTGAACTGACAGAGTACGAGCAGTACTTC.

The V call is TRBV6-5, the J call TRBJ2-5; 9 nucleotides align to TRBD1. The tail of the sequence fits TRBJ2-7 better, so the J call may be wrong. Germline V gene lookup returns CDR1 MNHEY and CDR2 SVGAGI. The CDR3 consists of 16 residues. The DNA for the CDR3 is TGTGCCAGCAGTTTACCCTTGGGACAGGGCTCCTACGAGCAGTACTTC. Protein: CASSLPLGQGSYEQYF.

CDR3 region: CAISELQANSPLHF. CDR3 in DNA: TGTGCCATCAGTGAACTCCAGGCTAATTCACCCCTCCACTTT. The rearrangement joins TRBV10-3 to TRBJ1-6; D uncertain. The V gene lost 3 bases and the J gene lost 6 bases, with 9 bases spanning the gap. This CDR3 has 14 residues. Germline V gives CDR1 ENHRY, CDR2 SYGVKD.

The chain employs TRBV27 and TRBJ1-5; 9 bases line up with TRBD1. Trimming took 4 bases from V and 5 from J; bases not matched to a gene: 6. Per germline, CDR1 MNHEY and CDR2 SMNVEV (reference sequence). CDR3 size: 15 residues. The CDR3 region has the DNA TGTGCCAGCAGTTCCGGGACAGGGTGGGATCAGCCCCAGCATTTT. Translation gives CASSSGTGWDQPQHF.

The rearrangement joins TRBV5-1 to TRBJ1-3; D may be TRBD1 (6 bases). Deletions cut 3 bases from V and 4 bases from J, with 11 bases between. The CDR3 length is 14 residues. Looked up from germline, CDR1 is SGHRS and CDR2 is YFSETQ. The CDR3 loop reads CASSSRGEGNTIYF. The CDR3 DNA follows: TGCGCCAGCAGCTCCAGGGGAGAGGGAAACACCATATATTTT.

The chain recombines TRBV11-2 with TRBJ2-5; D might be TRBD1 (6 bases). The CDR3 totals 13 residues. V was trimmed by 5 bases and J by 4 bases, leaving 11 bases between them. Germline loops: CDR1 SGHAT, CDR2 FQNNGV. CDR3 nucleotide sequence: TGTGCCAGCAGCGTGGGGGCGAGAGAGACCCAGTACTTC. As protein: CASSVGARETQYF.

The CDR3, as DNA: TGTGCCAGCAGACAACAGGGCACTAATGAAAAACTGTTTTTT. It specifies CASRQQGTNEKLFF. V is TRBV6-5 and J is TRBJ1-4; D perhaps matches TRBD1 (6 bases). CDR1 and CDR2 (germline): MNHEY, SVGAGI. The CDR3 spans 14 residues. The germline V and J ends were trimmed by 6 bases and 2 bases, with 10 bases remaining between them.

V usage is TRBV4-1 and J usage is TRBJ2-2; D perhaps matches TRBD1 (5 bases). Trimming took 1 base from V and 5 from J, leaving 8 bases between them. CDR3 length: 14 amino acids. Germline loops: CDR1 MGHRA, CDR2 YSYEKL. CDR3 protein: CASSQGQITGELFF. CDR3 in DNA: TGCGCCAGCAGCCAAGGACAGATTACCGGGGAGCTGTTTTTT.

This chain connects TRBV14 to TRBJ2-3; 8 bases align to TRBD2. The CDR3 totals 15 residues. Germline V lookup: CDR1 SGHDN, CDR2 FVKESK. J was trimmed by 3 bases and V by 4 bases; bases with no gene match: 6. The CDR3 is CASSLIAGLTDTQYF. The CDR3 coding sequence is TGTGCCAGCAGCCTAATAGCGGGACTGACAGATACGCAGTATTTT.

The chain couples TRBV11-2 to TRBJ2-3; 11 nucleotides align to TRBD2. The V segment lost 2 bases and the J segment 6 bases; nucleotides outside the gene matches: 7. The CDR3 totals 16 residues. Germline V CDR1 and CDR2: SGHAT, FQNNGV. For the CDR3, the DNA is TGTGCCAGCAGCTTATTACCGGGACTAGCGGCCGATACGCAGTATTTT. Protein product: CASSLLPGLAADTQYF.

The J gene is TRBJ2-3, the V gene TRBV9, with D maybe TRBD2 (7 bases). The CDR3 totals 16 residues. Germline CDR1 is SGDLS and CDR2 is YYNGEE. V was pared by 3 bases and J by 2 bases, with 16 bases between. CDR3 coding DNA: TGTGCCAGCAGCGCTAAAACGGGGGGCCTCACAGATACGCAGTATTTT. It encodes CASSAKTGGLTDTQYF.

CDR3 sequence reads: CASSRTGSSSYNEQFF. CDR3 DNA: TGCGCCAGCAGCCGAACCGGGTCTAGCTCCTACAATGAGCAGTTCTTC. This rearrangement joins TRBV4-1 to TRBJ2-1; D gene unclear. Germline CDR1 and CDR2: MGHRA and YSYEKL. There are 16 residues in the CDR3. Between the trimmed V and J ends, which lost 4 bases and 0 bases, there was a span of 13 bases.

This chain connects TRBV5-1 to TRBJ1-1; unclear D gene. CDR1 and CDR2 (germline): SGHRS, YFSETQ. This CDR3 region has 14 residues. The germline V and J ends were trimmed by 0 bases and 7 bases, with 13 bases remaining between them. For the CDR3, the DNA is TGCGCCAGCAGCTTGGAAGTGCTGAGCCTTGAAGCTTTCTTT. This encodes CASSLEVLSLEAFF.

The chain recombines TRBV6-5 with TRBJ1-1; a possible D gene is TRBD1 (5 bases). Germline CDR1 MNHEY, CDR2 SVGAGI. V was cut by 0 bases and J by 3 bases, with 11 bases left in between. The CDR3 length is 15 residues. Here the CDR3 reads CASSYSTGGDTEAFF. The CDR3 DNA reads as TGTGCCAGCAGTTACTCGACCGGGGGAGACACTGAAGCTTTCTTT.

The chain has TRBV5-7 and TRBJ1-5, with TRBD1 identical over 8 bases. Being an ORF, TRBV5-7 has a function that is uncertain. V trimming: 0 bases; J trimming: 4 bases; junction bases outside the gene matches: 6. CDR3 size: 16 residues. The CDR3 is CASSLVRGLWNQPQHF. As DNA, the CDR3 is TGTGCCAGCAGCTTGGTCAGGGGGCTGTGGAATCAGCCCCAGCATTTT.

The rearrangement joins TRBV30 to TRBJ1-4, with 8 bases that match TRBD1. The V segment lost 4 bases and the J segment 7 bases; nucleotides outside the gene matches: 5. CDR3 length equals 13 residues. Germline assignment: CDR1 GTSNPN and CDR2 SVGIG (reference sequence). The CDR3 loop is CAWNPGGSEKLFF. The CDR3 DNA is TGTGCCTGGAACCCAGGGGGCAGTGAAAAACTGTTTTTT.